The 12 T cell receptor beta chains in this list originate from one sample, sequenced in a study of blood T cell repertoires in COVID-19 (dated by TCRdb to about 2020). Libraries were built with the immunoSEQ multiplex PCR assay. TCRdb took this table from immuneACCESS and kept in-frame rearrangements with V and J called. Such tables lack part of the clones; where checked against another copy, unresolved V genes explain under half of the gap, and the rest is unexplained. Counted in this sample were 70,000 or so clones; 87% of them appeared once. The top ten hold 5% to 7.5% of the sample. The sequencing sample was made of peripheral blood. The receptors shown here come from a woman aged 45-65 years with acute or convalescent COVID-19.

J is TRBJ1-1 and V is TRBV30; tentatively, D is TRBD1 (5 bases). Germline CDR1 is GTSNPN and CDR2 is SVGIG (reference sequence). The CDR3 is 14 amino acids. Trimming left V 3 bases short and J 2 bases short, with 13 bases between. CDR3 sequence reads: CAWRRQIFNTEAFF. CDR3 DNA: TGTGCCTGGAGGAGACAGATTTTTAACACTGAAGCTTTCTTT.

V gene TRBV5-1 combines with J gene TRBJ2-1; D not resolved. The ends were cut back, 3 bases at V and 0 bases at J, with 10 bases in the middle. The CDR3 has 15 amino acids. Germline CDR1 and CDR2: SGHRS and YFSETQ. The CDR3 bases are TGCGCCAGCAGCTACGACGCGGACTCCTACAATGAGCAGTTCTTC. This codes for CASSYDADSYNEQFF.

CDR3 residues: CASSQTGGETGELFF. CDR3 in DNA: TGTGCCAGCAGCCAAACAGGGGGTGAGACCGGGGAGCTGTTTTTT. This chain joins TRBV2 and TRBJ2-2; 8 bases agree with TRBD1. Germline values: CDR1 SNHLY, CDR2 FYNNEI. Trimming at V came to 6 bases and at J to 5 bases, leaving 8 bases not matched to a gene. CDR3 length: 15 amino acids.

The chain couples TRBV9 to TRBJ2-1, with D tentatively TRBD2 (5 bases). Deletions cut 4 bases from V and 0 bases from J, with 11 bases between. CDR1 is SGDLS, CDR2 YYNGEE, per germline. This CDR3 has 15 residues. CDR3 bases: TGTGCCAGCAGCTCTGGACTTAGCTCCTACAATGAGCAGTTCTTC. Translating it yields CASSSGLSSYNEQFF.

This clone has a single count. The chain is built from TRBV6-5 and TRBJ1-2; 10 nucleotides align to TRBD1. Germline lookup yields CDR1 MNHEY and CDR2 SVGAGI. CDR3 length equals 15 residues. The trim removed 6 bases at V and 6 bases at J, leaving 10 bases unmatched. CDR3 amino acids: CASRPRTGTGDGYTF. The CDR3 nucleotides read TGTGCCAGCAGGCCTCGTACCGGGACAGGGGATGGCTACACCTTC.

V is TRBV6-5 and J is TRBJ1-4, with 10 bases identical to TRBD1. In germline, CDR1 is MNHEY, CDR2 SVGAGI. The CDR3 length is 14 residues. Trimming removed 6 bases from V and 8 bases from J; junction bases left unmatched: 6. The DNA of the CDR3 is TGTGCCAGCAGGACAGGGGGCGTCGGAGAAAAACTGTTTTTT. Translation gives CASRTGGVGEKLFF.

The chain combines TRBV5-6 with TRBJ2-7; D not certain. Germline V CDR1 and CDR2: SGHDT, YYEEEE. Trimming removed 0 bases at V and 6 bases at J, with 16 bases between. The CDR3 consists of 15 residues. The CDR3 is CASSLVPGVSLEQYF. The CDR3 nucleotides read TGTGCCAGCAGCTTGGTCCCAGGTGTCTCCCTCGAGCAGTACTTC.

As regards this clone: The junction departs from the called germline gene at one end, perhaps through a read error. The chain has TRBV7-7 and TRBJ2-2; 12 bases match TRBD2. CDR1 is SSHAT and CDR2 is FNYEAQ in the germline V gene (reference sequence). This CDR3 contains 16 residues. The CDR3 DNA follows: TGTGCTAGCAGTCCACTAGCGGGGGGACGCACCGGGGAGCTGTTTTTT. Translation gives CASSPLAGGRTGELFF.

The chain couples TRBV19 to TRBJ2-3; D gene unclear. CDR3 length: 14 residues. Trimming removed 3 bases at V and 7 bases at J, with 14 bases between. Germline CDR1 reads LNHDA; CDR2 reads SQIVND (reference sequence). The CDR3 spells CASSMGRQAHTQYF. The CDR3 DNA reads TGTGCCAGTAGTATGGGTCGGCAGGCCCATACGCAGTATTTT.

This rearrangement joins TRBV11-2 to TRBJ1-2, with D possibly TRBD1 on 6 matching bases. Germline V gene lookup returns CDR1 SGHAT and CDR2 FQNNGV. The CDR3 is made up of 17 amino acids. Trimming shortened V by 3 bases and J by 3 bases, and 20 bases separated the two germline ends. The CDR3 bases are TGTGCCAGCAGCTTGCAACCTGGGGGCAGGTCGGACTATGGCTACACCTTC. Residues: CASSLQPGGRSDYGYTF.

The CDR3 loop is CASSRAADQETQYF. The CDR3 DNA sequence: TGTGCCAGCAGCCGAGCGGCTGATCAAGAGACCCAGTACTTC. The gene calls are TRBV5-6 and TRBJ2-5; TRBD2 is a possible D gene (5 bases). Trimming shortened V by 4 bases and J by 2 bases, and 12 bases separated the two germline ends. This CDR3 is 14 amino acids long. Per germline, CDR1 SGHDT and CDR2 YYEEEE.

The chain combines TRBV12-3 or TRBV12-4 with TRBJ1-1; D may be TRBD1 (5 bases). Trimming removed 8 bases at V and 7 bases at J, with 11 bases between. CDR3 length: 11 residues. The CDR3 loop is CASRWGGEAFF. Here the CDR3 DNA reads TGTGCCAGCCGCTGGGGGGGTGAAGCTTTCTTT.